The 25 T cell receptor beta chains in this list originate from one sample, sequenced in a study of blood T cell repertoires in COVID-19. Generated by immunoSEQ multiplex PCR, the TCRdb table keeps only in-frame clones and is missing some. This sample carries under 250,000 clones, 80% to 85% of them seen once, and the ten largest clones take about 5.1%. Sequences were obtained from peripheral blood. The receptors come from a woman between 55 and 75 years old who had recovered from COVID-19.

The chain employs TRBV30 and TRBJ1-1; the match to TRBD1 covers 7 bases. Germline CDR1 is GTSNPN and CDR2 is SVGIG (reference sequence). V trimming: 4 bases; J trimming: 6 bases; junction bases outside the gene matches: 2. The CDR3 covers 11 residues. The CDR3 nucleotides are TGTGCCTGGACAGGGGGAGCTGAAGCTTTCTTT. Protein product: CAWTGGAEAFF.

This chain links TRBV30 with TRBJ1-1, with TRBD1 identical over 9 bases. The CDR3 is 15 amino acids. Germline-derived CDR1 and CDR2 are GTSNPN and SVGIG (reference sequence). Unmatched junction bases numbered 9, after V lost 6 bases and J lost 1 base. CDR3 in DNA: TGTGCCTGTCTCTCCAGGACAGGGGAGAACACTGAAGCTTTCTTT. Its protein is CACLSRTGENTEAFF.

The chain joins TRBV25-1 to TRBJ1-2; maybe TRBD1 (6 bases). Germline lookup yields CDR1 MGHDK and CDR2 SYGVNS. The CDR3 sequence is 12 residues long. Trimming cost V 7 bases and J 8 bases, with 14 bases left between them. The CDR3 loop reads CASKNRADGYTF. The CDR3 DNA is TGTGCCAGCAAAAACAGGGCGGACGGCTACACCTTC.

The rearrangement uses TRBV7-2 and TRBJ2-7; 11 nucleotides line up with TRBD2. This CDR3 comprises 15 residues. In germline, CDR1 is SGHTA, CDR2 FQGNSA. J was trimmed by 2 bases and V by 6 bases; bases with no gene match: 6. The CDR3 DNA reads TGTGCCAGCAGTTCACTAGCGGGGGCCCCCTACGAGCAGTACTTC. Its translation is CASSSLAGAPYEQYF.

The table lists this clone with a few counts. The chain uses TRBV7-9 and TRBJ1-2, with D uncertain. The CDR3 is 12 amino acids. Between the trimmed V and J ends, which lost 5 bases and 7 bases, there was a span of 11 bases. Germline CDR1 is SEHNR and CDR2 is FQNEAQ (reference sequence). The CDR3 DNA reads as TGTGCCAGCAGCCTCGACAAGACTGGCTACACCTTC. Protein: CASSLDKTGYTF.

The CDR3: CASSSLTSRGGGDTQYF. The CDR3 DNA sequence: TGTGCCAGCAGCTCCTTGACTAGCAGGGGCGGTGGAGATACGCAGTATTTT. The chain carries TRBV7-8 and TRBJ2-3; tentative D call: TRBD2 (7 bases). The CDR3 loop spans 17 amino acids. The ends were cut back, 4 bases at V and 5 bases at J, with 22 bases in the middle. Germline V gene data show CDR1 as SGHVS and CDR2 as FQNEAQ.

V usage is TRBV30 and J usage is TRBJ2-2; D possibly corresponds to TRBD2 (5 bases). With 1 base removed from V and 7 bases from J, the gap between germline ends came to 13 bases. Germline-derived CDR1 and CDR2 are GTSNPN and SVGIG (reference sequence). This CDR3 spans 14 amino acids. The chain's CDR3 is CAWSAQARDGELFF. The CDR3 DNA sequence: TGTGCCTGGAGTGCCCAAGCCCGGGACGGGGAGCTGTTTTTT.

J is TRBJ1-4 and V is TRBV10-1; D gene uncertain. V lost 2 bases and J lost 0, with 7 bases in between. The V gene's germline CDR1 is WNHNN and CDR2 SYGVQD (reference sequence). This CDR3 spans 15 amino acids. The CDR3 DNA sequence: TGCGCCAGCAGTGAGGGGAGTTCAACTAATGAAAAACTGTTTTTT. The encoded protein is CASSEGSSTNEKLFF.

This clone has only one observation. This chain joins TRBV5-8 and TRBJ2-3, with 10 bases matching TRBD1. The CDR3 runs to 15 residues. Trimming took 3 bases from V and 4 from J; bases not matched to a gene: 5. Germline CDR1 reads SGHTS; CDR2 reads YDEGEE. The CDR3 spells CASSSGTGAPDTQYF. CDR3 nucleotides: TGTGCCAGCAGCTCCGGGACAGGGGCACCAGATACGCAGTATTTT.

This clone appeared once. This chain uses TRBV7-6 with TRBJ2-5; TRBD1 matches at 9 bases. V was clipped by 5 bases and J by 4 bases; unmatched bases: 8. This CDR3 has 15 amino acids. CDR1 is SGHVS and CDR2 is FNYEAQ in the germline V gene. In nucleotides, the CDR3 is TGTGCCAGCAGCAAAGGACAGGGGAAAGTAGAGACCCAGTACTTC. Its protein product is CASSKGQGKVETQYF.

In nucleotides, the CDR3 is TGCGCCAGCAGCTTGTACCTGATAGACATGAACACTGAAGCTTTCTTT. Its protein is CASSLYLIDMNTEAFF. This rearrangement joins TRBV5-1 to TRBJ1-1; D unresolved. This CDR3 comprises 16 residues. V was clipped by 1 base and J by 0 bases, with 13 bases between them. Germline V gives CDR1 SGHRS, CDR2 YFSETQ.

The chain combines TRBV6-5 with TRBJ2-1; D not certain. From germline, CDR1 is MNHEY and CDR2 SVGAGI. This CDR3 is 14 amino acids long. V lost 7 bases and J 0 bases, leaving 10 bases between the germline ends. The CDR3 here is CASTTWSSYNEQFF. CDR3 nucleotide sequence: TGTGCCAGCACCACGTGGAGCTCCTACAATGAGCAGTTCTTC.

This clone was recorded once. The CDR3 loop is CASSPRGAGGHGYTF. CDR3 nucleotide sequence: TGTGCCAGCAGCCCTCGGGGCGCAGGGGGCCATGGCTACACCTTC. The chain recombines TRBV9 with TRBJ1-2; 8 nucleotides agree with TRBD1. The germline V gene encodes CDR1 SGDLS and CDR2 YYNGEE. The CDR3 is 15 amino acids. V lost 4 bases, J lost 6 bases, and 11 bases stayed unmatched.

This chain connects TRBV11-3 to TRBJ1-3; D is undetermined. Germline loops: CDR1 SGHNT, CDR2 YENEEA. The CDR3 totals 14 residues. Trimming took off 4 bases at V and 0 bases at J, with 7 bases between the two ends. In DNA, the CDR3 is TGTGCCAGCAGCTCAACTCACTCTGGAAACACCATATATTTT. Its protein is CASSSTHSGNTIYF.

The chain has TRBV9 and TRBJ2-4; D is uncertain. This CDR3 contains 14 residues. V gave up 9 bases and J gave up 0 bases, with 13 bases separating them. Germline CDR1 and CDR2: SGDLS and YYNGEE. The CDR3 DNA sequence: TGTGCCACAAAACACGTCCTAGCCAAAAACATTCAGTACTTC. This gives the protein CATKHVLAKNIQYF.

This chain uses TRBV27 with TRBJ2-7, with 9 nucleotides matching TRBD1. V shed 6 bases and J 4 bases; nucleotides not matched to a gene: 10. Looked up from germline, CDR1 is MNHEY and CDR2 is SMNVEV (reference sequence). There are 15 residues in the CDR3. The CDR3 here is CASRPVGTGTYEQYF. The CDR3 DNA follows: TGTGCCAGCAGACCTGTAGGGACAGGGACTTACGAGCAGTACTTC.

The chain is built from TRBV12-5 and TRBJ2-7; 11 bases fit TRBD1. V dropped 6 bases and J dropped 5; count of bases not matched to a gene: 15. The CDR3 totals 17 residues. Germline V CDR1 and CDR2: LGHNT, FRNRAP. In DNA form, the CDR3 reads TGTGCTAGTGGACGGTTCACCGGGACAGGGGGAACCCACGAGCAGTACTTC. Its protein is CASGRFTGTGGTHEQYF.

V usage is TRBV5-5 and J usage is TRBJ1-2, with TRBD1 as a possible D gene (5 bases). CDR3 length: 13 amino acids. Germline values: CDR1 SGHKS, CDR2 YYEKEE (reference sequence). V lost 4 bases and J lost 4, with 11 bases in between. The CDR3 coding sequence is TGTGCCAGCAGCCCAAGGGGAGGCTATGGCTACACCTTC. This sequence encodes CASSPRGGYGYTF.

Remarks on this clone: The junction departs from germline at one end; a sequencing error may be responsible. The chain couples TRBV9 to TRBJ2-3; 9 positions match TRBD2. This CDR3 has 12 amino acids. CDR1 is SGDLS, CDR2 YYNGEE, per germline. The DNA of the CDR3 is TGTGCCAGCAGCGTAGGCCTAGCGGGATGGGCCTTT. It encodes CASSVGLAGWAF.

The CDR3 loop reads CATSRDVLPTSGVSNTGELFF. Written as DNA, the CDR3 is TGTGCCACCAGCAGAGATGTTCTTCCGACTAGCGGGGTTTCGAACACCGGGGAGCTGTTTTTT. This chain joins TRBV15 and TRBJ2-2; 11 bases fit TRBD2. Germline V gene data show CDR1 as LNHNV and CDR2 as YYDKDF (reference sequence). This CDR3 region has 21 residues. V lost 0 bases, J lost 0 bases, and 12 bases stayed unmatched. Full variable domain (rest looked up from reference TRBV15 and TRBJ2-2): DAMVIQNPRYQVTQFGKPVTLSCSQTLNHNVMYWYQQKSSQAPKLLFHYYDKDFNNEADTPDNFQSRRPNTSFCFLDIRSPGLGDTAMYLCATSRDVLPTSGVSNTGELFFGEGSRLTVL.

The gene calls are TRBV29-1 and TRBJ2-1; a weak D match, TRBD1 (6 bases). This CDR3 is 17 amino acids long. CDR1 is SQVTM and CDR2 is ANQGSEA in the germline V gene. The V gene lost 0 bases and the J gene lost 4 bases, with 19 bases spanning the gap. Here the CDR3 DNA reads TGCAGCGTTGAAGATCTGGGGGCCCGACCCTCTTACAATGAGCAGTTCTTC. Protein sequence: CSVEDLGARPSYNEQFF.

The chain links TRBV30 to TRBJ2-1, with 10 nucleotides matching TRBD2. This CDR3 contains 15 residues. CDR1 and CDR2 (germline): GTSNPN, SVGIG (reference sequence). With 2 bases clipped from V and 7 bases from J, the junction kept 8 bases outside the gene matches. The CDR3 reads CAWSMWTSGRNEQFF. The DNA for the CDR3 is TGTGCCTGGAGTATGTGGACTAGCGGTCGAAATGAGCAGTTCTTC.

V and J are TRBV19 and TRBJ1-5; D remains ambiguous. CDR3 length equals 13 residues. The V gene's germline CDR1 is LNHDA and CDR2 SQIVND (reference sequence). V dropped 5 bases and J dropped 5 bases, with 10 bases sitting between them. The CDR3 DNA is TGTGCCAGTAGTGACCGGGAGGATCAGCCCCAGCATTTT. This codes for CASSDREDQPQHF.

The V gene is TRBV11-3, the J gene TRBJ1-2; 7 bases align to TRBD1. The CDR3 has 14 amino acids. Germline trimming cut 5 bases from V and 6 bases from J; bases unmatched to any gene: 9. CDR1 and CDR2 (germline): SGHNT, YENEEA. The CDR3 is CASSPEIGGNGYTF. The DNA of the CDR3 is TGTGCCAGCAGCCCAGAGATAGGGGGCAATGGCTACACCTTC.

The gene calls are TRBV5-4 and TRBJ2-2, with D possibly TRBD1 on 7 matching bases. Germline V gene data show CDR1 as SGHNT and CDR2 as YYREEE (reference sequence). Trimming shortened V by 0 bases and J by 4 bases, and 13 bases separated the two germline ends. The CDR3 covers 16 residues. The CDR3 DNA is TGTGCCAGCAGCTTGGCTCGACAGGGAGGCACCGGGGAGCTGTTTTTT. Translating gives CASSLARQGGTGELFF.